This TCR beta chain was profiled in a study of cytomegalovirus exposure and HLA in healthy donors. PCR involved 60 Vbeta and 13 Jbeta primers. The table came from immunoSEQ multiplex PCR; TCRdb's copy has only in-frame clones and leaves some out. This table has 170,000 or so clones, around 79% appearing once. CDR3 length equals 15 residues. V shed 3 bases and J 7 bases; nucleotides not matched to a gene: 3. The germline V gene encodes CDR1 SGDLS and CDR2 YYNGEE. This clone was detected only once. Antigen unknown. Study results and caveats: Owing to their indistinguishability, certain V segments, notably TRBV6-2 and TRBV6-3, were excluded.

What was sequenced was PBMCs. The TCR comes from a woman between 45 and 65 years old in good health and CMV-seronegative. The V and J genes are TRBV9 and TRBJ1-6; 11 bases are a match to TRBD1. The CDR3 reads CASSDRDRGNSPLHF. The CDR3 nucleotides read TGTGCCAGCAGCGACCGGGACAGGGGGAATTCACCCCTCCACTTT. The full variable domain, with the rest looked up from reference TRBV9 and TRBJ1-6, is DSGVTQTPKHLITATGQRVTLRCSPRSGDLSVYWYQQSLDQGLQFLIQYYNGEERAKGNILERFSAQQFPDLHSELNLSSLELGDSALYFCASSDRDRGNSPLHFGNGTRLTVT.